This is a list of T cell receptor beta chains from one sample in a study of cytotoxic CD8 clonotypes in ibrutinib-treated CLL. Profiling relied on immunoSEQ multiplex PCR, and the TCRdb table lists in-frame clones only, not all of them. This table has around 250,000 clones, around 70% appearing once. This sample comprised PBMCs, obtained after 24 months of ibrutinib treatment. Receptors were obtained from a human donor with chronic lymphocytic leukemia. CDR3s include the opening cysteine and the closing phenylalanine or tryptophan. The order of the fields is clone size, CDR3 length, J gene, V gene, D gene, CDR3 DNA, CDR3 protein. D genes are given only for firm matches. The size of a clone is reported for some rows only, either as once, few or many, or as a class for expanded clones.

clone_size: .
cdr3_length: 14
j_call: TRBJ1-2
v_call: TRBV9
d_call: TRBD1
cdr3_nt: TGTGCCAGCAGCGCGAGGCCAGGGGGTTTAGGCTACACCTTC
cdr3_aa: CASSARPGGLGYTF

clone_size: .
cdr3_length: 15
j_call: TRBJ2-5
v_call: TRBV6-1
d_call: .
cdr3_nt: TGTGCCAGACCCAAAACGGACTTAAAGGGGGAGACCCAGTACTTC
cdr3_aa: CARPKTDLKGETQYF

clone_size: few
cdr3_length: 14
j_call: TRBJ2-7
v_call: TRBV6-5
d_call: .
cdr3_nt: TGTGCCAGCAGTTACACCCGGGTCGCGTACGAGCAGTACTTC
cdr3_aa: CASSYTRVAYEQYF

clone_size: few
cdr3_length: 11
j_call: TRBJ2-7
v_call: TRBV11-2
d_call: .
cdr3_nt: TGTGCCAGCAGCGCCCATCACGAGCAGTACTTC
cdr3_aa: CASSAHHEQYF

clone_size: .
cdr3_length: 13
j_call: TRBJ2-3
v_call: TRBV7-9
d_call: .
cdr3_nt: TGTGCCAGCAGCTTAGGCACCGAAAATACGCAGTATTTT
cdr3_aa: CASSLGTENTQYF

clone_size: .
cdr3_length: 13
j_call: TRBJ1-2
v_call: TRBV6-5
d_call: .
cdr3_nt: TGTGCCAGCACACCCGAGCGGGGCGCGGGCTACACCTTC
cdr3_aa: CASTPERGAGYTF

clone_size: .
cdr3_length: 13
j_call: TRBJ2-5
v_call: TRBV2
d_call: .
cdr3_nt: TGTGCCAGCAGTGTTGAAGTACAAGAGACCCAGTACTTC
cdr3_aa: CASSVEVQETQYF

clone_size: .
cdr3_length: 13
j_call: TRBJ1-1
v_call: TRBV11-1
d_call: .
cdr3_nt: TGTGCCAGCAGCTCCCAGGGTGACACTGAAGCTTTCTTT
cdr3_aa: CASSSQGDTEAFF

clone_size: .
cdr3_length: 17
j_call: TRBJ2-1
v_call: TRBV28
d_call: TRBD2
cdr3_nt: TGTGCCAGCAGCAAAGGGTCGGTGCCAGCGGGAGACTATGAGCAGTTCTTC
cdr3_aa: CASSKGSVPAGDYEQFF

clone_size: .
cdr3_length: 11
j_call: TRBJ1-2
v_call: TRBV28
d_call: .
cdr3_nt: TGTGCCAGCAGTCCTTCCTATGGCTACACCTTC
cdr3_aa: CASSPSYGYTF

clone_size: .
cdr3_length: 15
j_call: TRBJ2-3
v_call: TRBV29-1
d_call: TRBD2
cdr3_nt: TGCAGCGTTGTTCTCCTAGCGGGAGTTAAGAATACGCAGTATTTT
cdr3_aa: CSVVLLAGVKNTQYF

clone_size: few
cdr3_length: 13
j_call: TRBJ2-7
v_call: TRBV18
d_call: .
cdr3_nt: TGTGCCAGCTCACCACCGGGGAGTTACGAGCAGTACTTC
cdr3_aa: CASSPPGSYEQYF

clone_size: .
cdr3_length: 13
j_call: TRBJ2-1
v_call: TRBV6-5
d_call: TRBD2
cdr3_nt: TGTGCCAGCAAGACGAGCGGGAGATGGGAGCAGTTCTTC
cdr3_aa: CASKTSGRWEQFF

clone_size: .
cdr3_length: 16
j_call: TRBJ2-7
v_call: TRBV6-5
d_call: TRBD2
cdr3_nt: TGTGCCAGCAGTTACTCCCCGGGGGGAGAGGGCTACGAGCAGTACTTC
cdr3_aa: CASSYSPGGEGYEQYF

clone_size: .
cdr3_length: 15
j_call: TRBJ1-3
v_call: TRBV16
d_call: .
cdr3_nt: TGTGCCAGCAGCCAATCGACAAGCTCTGGAAACACCATATATTTT
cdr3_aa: CASSQSTSSGNTIYF

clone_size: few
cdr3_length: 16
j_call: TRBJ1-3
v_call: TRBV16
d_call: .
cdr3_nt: TGTGCCAGCAGCCTCCGGGCGGCACTCTCTGGAAACACCATATATTTT
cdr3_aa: CASSLRAALSGNTIYF

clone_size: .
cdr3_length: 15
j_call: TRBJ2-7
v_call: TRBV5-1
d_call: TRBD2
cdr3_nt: TGCGCCAGCAGATTGGGGAGCGGGAGTTTCCACGAGCAGTACTTC
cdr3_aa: CASRLGSGSFHEQYF

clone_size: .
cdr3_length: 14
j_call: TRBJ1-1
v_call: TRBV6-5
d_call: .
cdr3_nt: TGTGCCAGCAGTGGAGATTTTCTGAACACTGAAGCTTTCTTT
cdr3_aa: CASSGDFLNTEAFF

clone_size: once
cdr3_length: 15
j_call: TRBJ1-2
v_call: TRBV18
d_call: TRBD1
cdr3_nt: TGTGCCAGCTCACGATGGACAGGGCTCCACTATGGCTACACCTTC
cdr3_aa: CASSRWTGLHYGYTF

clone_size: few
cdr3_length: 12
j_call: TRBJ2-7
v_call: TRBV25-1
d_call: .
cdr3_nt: TGTGCCAGCAGTGAATGGGCTGATGAGCAGTACTTC
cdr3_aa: CASSEWADEQYF

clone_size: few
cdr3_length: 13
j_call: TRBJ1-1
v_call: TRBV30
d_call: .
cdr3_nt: TGTGCCTGGGACAGTAGTTTGAGTATTGAAGCTTTCTTT
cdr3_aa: CAWDSSLSIEAFF

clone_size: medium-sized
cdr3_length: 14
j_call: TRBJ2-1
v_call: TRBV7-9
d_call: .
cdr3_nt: TGTGCCAGCAGCTCTTCTCAGGGAGGCAATGAGCAGTTCTTC
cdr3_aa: CASSSSQGGNEQFF

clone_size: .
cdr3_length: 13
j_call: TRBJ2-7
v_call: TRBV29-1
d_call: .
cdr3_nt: TGCAGCGTTGATTTCGGCAGTTCCTACGAGCAGTACTTC
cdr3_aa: CSVDFGSSYEQYF

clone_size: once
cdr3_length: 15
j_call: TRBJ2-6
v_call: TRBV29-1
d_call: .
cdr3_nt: TGCAGCGTTGGGTTCTTCGGCGCGGGGGCCAACGTCCTGACTTTC
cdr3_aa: CSVGFFGAGANVLTF

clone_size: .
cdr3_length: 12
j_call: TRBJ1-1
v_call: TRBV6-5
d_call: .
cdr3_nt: TGTGCCAGCAGTTACTCGCCGGGGGAAGCTTTCTTT
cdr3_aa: CASSYSPGEAFF

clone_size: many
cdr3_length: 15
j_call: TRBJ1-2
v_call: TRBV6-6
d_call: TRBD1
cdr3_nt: TGTGCCAGCAGTTACGCCGACGCCGGGACAGATGGCTACACCTTC
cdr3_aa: CASSYADAGTDGYTF

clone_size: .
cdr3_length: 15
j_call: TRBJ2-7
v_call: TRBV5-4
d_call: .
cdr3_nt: TGTGCCAGCAGCCCTCAGGAGCGGAAACCCTACGAGCAGTACTTC
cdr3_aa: CASSPQERKPYEQYF

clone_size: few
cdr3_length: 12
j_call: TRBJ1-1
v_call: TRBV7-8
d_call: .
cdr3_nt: TGTGCCAGCATGTGGTCTGACACTGAAGCTTTCTTT
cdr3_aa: CASMWSDTEAFF

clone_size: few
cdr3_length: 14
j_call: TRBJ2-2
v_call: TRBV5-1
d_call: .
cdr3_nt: TGCGCCAGCAGAGACAGAGAGAACACCGGGGAGCTGTTTTTT
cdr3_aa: CASRDRENTGELFF

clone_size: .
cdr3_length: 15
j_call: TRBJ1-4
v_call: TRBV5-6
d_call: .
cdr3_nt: TGTGCCAGCAGCCACACCAATGTGGGGAATGAAAAACTGTTTTTT
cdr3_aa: CASSHTNVGNEKLFF

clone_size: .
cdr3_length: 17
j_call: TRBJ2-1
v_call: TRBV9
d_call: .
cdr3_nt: TGTGCCAGCAGCGCCCCTCTGGGGGCCAGAGGGGACAATGAGCAGTTCTTC
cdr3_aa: CASSAPLGARGDNEQFF

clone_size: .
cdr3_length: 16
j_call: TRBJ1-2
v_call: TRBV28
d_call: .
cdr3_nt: TGTGCCAGCAGTCCTGTGTGGGTGGACAGTAACTATGGCTACACCTTC
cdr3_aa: CASSPVWVDSNYGYTF

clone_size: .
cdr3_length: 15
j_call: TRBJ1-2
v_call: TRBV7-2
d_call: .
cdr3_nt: TGTGCCAGCAGCTTCAATACAGGGACCAACTATGGCTACACCTTC
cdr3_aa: CASSFNTGTNYGYTF

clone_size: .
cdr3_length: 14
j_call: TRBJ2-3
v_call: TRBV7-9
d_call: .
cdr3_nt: TGTGCCAGCAGCTCAAGAGACTTTACAGATACGCAGTATTTT
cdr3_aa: CASSSRDFTDTQYF

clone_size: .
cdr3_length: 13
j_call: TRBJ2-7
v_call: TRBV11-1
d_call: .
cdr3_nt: TGTGCCAGCAGCTTCTCGGAATCCTACGAGCAGTACTTC
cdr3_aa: CASSFSESYEQYF

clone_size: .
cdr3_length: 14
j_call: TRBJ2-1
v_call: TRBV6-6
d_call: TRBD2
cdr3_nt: TGTGCCAGCCGGGAGGGACTAGGGGTCAATGAGCAGTTCTTC
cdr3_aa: CASREGLGVNEQFF

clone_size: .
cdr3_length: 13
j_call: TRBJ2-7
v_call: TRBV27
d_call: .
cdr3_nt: TGTGCCAGCAGGTTACGGCCGGACTACGAGCAGTACTTC
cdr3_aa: CASRLRPDYEQYF

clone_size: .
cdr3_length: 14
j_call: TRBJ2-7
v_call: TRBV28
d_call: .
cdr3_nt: TGTGCCAGCACAGGACTTTTCCACTCCTACGAGCAGTACTTC
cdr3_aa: CASTGLFHSYEQYF

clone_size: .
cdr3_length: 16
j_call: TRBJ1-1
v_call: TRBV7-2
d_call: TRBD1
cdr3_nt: TGTGCCAGCAGCCCGGACAGGGGGGCCAAGAACACTGAAGCTTTCTTT
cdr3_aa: CASSPDRGAKNTEAFF

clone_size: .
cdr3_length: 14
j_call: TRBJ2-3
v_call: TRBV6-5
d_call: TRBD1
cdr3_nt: TGTGCCAGTTCCCTGGACAGGTCCACAGATACGCAGTATTTT
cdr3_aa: CASSLDRSTDTQYF

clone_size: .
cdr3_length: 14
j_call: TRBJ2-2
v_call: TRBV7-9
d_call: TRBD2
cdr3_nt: TGTGCCACCCCGGGACTAGCGTACACCGGGGAGCTGTTTTTT
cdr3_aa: CATPGLAYTGELFF

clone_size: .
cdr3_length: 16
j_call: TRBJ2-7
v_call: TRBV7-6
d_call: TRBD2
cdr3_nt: TGTGCCAGCAGCTTAGGGGGGGGAGGCCGAACCTACGAGCAGTACTTC
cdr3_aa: CASSLGGGGRTYEQYF

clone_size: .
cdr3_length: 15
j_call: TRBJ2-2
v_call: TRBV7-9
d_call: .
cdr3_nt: TGTGCCAGCAGGTCGAGTCGGACGGACCCCGGGGAGCTGTTTTTT
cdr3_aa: CASRSSRTDPGELFF

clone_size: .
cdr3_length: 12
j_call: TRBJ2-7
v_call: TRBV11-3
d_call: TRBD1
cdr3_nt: TGTGCCAGCTCCAGGGGGCTGAGCGAGCAGTACTTC
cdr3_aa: CASSRGLSEQYF

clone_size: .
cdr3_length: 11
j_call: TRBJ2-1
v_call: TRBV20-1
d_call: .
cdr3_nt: TGCAGTGCTAGAGAGCGGGTTGAGCAGTTCTTC
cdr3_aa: CSARERVEQFF

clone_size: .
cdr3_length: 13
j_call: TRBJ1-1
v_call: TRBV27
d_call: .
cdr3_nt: TGTGCCAGCAGTTTATCCCTGGCAGGGCGGGCTTTCTTT
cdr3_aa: CASSLSLAGRAFF

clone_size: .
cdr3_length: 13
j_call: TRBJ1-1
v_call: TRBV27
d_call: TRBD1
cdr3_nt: TGTGCCAGCGGGACAGACTCGAACACTGAAGCTTTCTTT
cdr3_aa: CASGTDSNTEAFF

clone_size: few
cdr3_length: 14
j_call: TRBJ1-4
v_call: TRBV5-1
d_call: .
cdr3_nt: TGCGCCAGCAGCATAGACAGGTTAAATGAAAAACTGTTTTTT
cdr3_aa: CASSIDRLNEKLFF